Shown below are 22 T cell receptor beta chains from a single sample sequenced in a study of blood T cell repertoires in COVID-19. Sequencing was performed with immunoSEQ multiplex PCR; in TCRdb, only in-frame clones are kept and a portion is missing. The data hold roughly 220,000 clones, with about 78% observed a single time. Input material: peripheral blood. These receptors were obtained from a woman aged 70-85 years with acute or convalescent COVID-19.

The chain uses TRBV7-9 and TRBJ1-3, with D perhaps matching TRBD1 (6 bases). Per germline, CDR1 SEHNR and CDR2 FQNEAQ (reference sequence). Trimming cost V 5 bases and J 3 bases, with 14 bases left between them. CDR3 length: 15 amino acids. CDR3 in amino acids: CASSTWGQGGNTIYF. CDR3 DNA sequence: TGTGCCAGCAGCACCTGGGGGCAGGGTGGAAACACCATATATTTT.

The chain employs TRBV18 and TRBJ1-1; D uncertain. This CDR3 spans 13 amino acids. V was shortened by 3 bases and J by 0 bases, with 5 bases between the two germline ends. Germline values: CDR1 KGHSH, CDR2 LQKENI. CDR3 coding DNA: TGTGCCAGCTCACCCCTTATGAACACTGAAGCTTTCTTT. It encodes CASSPLMNTEAFF. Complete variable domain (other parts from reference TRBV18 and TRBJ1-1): NAGVMQNPRHLVRRRGQEARLRCSPMKGHSHVYWYRQLPEEGLKFMVYLQKENIIDESGMPKERFSAEFPKEGPSILRIQQVVRGDSAAYFCASSPLMNTEAFFGQGTRLTVV.

In DNA, the CDR3 is TGTGCCACCAGTGATCCCTCGGAGGGAAGAGAGGCTTTCTTT. Translation: CATSDPSEGREAFF. The rearrangement links TRBV24-1 to TRBJ1-1; D gene ambiguous. The CDR3 has 14 residues. Germline loops: CDR1 KGHDR, CDR2 SFDVKD. V shed 3 bases and J shed 11 bases, with 18 bases lying between them.

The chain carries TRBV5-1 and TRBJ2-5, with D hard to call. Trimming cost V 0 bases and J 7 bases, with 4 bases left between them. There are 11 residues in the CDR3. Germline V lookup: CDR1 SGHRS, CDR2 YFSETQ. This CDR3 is CASSLAGTQYF. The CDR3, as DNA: TGCGCCAGCAGCTTGGCGGGGACCCAGTACTTC. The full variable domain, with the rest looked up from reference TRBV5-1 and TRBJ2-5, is KAGVTQTPRYLIKTRGQQVTLSCSPISGHRSVSWYQQTPGQGLQFLFEYFSETQRNKGNFPGRFSGRQFSNSRSEMNVSTLELGDSALYLCASSLAGTQYFGPGTRLLVL.

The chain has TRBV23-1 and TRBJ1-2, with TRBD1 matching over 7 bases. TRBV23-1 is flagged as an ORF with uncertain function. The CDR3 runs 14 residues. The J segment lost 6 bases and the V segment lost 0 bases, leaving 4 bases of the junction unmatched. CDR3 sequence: CASSQSNRGNGYTF. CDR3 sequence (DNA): TGCGCCAGCAGTCAATCTAACAGGGGAAATGGCTACACCTTC.

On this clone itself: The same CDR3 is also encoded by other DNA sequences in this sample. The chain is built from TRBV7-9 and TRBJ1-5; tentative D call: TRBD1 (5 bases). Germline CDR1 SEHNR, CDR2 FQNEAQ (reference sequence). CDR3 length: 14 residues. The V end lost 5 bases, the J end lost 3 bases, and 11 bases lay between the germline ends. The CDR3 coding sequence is TGTGCCAGCAGCCCTCCGGGGGACAATCAGCCCCAGCATTTT. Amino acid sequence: CASSPPGDNQPQHF.

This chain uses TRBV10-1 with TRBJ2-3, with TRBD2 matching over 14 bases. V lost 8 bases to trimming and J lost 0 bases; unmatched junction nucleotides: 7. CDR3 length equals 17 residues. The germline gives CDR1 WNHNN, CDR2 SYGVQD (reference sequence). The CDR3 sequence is CASAGTSGGPSTDTQYF. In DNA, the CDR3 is TGCGCCAGCGCCGGGACTAGCGGGGGTCCTAGCACAGATACGCAGTATTTT.

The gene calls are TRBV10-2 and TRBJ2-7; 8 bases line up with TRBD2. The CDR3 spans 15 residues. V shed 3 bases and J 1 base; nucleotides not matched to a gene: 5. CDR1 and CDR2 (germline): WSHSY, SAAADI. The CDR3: CASSERAGESYEQYF. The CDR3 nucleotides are TGCGCCAGCAGTGAACGAGCGGGAGAATCCTACGAGCAGTACTTC.

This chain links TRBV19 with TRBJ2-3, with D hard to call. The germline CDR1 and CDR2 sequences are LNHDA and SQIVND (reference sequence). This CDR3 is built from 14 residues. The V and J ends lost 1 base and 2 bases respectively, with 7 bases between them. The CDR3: CASSIGAATDTQYF. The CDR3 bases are TGTGCCAGTAGTATAGGGGCCGCCACAGATACGCAGTATTTT.

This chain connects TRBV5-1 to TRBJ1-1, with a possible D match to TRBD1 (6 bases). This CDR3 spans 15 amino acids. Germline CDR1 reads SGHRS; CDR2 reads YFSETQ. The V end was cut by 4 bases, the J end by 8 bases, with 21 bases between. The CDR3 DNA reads TGCGCCAGCAGCGACGTCATACAGGGCTTGTCGGAAGCTTTCTTT. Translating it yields CASSDVIQGLSEAFF.

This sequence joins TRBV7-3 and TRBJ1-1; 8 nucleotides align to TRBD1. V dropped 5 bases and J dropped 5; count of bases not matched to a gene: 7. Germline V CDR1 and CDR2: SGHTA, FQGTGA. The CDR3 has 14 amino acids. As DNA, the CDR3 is TGTGCCAGCAGCGTGGACAGGGTTGCGACTGAAGCTTTCTTT. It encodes CASSVDRVATEAFF.

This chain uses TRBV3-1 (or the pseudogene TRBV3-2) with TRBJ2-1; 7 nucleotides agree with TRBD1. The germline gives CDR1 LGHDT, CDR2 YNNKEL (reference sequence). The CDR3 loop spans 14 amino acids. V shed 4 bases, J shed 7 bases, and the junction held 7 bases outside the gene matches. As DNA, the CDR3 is TGTGCCAGCAGCCTAGGGACAGCCATTAATGAGCAGTTCTTC. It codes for CASSLGTAINEQFF.

CDR3 protein: CASSGQGATYEQYF. For the CDR3, the DNA is TGTGCCAGCAGTGGCCAGGGGGCCACGTACGAGCAGTACTTC. This chain uses TRBV2 with TRBJ2-7; the match to TRBD1 covers 8 bases. Germline loops: CDR1 SNHLY, CDR2 FYNNEI. This CDR3 is 14 amino acids long. The ends lost 4 bases at V and 4 bases at J; junction bases unmatched: 6.

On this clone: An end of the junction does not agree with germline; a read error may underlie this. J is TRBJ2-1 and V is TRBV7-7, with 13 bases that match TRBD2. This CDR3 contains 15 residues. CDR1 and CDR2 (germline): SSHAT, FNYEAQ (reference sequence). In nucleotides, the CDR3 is TGTGCTAGCAGCCGGGGACTAGCGGGAACCAATGAGCAGTTCTTC. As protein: CASSRGLAGTNEQFF.

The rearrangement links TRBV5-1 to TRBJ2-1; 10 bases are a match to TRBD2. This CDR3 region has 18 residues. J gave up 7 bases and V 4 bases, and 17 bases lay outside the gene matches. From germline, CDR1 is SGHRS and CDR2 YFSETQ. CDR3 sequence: CASSSSPSSGRAGNEQFF. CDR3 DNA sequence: TGCGCCAGCAGCAGTTCTCCTAGCAGCGGGAGGGCCGGGAATGAGCAGTTCTTC. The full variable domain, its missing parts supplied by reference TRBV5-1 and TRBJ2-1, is KAGVTQTPRYLIKTRGQQVTLSCSPISGHRSVSWYQQTPGQGLQFLFEYFSETQRNKGNFPGRFSGRQFSNSRSEMNVSTLELGDSALYLCASSSSPSSGRAGNEQFFGPGTRLTVL.

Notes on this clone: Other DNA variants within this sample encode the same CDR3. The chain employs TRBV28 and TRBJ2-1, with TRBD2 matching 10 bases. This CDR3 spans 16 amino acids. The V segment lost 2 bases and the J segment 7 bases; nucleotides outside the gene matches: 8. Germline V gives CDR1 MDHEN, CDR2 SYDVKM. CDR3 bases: TGTGCCAGCAGTTTAACAGCGGGAGGGCCGGGAAATGAGCAGTTCTTC. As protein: CASSLTAGGPGNEQFF.

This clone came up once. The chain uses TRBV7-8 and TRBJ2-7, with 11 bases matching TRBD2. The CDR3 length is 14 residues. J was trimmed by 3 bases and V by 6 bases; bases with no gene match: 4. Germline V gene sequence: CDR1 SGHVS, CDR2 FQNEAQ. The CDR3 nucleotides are TGTGCCAGCAGTCCCGGGACTAGCGGCTACGAGCAGTACTTC. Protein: CASSPGTSGYEQYF.

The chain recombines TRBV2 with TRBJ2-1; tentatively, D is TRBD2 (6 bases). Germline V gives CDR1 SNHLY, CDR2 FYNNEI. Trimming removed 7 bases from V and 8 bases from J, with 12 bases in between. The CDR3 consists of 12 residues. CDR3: CASMEGQDEQFF. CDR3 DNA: TGTGCCAGCATGGAGGGCCAGGATGAGCAGTTCTTC.

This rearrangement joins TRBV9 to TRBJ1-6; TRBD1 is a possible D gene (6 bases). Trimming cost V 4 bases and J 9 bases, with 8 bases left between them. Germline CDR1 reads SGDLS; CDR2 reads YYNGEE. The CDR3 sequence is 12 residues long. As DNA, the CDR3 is TGTGCCAGCAGCCAACAGGGTTCACCCCTCCACTTT. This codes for CASSQQGSPLHF.

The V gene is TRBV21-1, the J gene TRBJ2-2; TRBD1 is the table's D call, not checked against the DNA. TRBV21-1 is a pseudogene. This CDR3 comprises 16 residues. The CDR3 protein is CASSRPGQGDTGELFF. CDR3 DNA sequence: TGTGCCAGCAGCCGGCCGGGACAGGGGGACACCGGGGAGCTGTTTTTT.

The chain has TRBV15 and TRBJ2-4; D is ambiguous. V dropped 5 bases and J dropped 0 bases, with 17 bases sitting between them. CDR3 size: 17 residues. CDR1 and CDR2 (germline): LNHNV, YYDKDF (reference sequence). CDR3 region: CATSRVPRPLAKNIQYF. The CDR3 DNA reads TGTGCCACCAGCCGCGTCCCCAGGCCGTTAGCCAAAAACATTCAGTACTTC.

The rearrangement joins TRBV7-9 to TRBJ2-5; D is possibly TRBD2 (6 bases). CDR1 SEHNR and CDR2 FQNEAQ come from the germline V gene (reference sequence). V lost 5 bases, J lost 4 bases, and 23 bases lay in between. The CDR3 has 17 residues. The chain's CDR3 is CASSRVGRGGSRETQYF. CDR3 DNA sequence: TGTGCCAGCAGCCGTGTCGGACGGGGAGGTTCGAGAGAGACCCAGTACTTC.